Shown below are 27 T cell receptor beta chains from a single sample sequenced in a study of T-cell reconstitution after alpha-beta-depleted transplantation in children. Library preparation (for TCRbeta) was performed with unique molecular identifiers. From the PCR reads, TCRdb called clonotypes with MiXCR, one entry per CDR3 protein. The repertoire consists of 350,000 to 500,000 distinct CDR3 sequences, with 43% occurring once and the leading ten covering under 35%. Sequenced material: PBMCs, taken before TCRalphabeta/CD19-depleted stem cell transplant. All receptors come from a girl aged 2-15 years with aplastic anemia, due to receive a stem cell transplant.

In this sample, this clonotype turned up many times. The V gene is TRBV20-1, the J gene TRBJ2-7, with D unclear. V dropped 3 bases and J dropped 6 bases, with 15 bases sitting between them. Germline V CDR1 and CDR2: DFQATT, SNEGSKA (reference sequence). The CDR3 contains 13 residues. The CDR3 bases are TGCAGTGCTAGTTCTCACAGCGTTAGCGAGCAGTACTTC. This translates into CSASSHSVSEQYF.

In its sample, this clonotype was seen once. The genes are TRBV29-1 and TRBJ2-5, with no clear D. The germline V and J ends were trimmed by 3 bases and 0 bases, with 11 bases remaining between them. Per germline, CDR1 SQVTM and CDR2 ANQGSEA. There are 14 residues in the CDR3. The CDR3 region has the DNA TGCAGCGTTGAGGGCAGCCCGTACCAAGAGACCCAGTACTTC. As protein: CSVEGSPYQETQYF.

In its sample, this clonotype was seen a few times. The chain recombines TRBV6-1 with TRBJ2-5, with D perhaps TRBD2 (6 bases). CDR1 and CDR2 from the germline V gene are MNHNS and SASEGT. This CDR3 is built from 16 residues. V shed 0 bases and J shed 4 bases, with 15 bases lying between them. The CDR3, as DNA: TGTGCCAGCAGTGAAGCCCTCGGGACTGGCGCAGAGACCCAGTACTTC. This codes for CASSEALGTGAETQYF.

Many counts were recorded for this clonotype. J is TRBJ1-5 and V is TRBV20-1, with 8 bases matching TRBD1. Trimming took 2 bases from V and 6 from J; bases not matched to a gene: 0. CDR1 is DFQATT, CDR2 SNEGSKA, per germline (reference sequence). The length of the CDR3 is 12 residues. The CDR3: CSARQGAQPQHF. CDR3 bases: TGCAGTGCTAGACAGGGGGCTCAGCCCCAGCATTTT.

CDR3 residues: CASSTGDWGRRNHEQYF. The DNA of the CDR3 is TGCGCCAGCAGTACGGGGGATTGGGGGCGAAGAAACCACGAGCAGTACTTC. J is TRBJ2-7 and V is TRBV10-2; D could derive from TRBD1 or TRBD2 (6 bases each). Deletions cut 5 bases from V and 5 bases from J, with 25 bases between. Germline CDR1 and CDR2: WSHSY and SAAADI. CDR3 length equals 17 residues.

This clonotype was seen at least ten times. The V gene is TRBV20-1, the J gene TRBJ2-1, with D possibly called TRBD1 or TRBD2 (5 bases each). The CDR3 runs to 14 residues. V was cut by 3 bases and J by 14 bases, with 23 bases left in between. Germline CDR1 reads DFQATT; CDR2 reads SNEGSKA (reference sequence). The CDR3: CSASWGVQGEGEFF. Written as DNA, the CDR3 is TGCAGTGCTAGTTGGGGCGTTCAGGGAGAAGGGGAGTTCTTC.

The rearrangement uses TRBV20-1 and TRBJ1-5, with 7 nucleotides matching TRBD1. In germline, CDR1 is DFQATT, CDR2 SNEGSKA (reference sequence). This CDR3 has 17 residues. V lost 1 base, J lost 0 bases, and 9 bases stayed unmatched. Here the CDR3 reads CSARAPSGQDSNQPQHF. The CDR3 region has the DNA TGCAGTGCTAGAGCCCCCAGCGGACAGGATAGCAATCAGCCCCAGCATTTT.

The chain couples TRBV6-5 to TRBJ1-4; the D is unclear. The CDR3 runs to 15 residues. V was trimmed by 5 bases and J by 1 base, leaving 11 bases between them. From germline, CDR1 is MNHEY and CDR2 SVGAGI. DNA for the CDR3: TGTGCCAGCAGTCCTCGATACCTAACTAATGAAAAACTGTTTTTT. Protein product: CASSPRYLTNEKLFF.

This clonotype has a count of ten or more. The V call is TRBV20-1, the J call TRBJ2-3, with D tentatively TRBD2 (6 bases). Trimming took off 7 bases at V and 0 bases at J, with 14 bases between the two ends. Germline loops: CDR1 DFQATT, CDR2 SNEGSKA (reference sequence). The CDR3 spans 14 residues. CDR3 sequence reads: CSVAGRQSTDTQYF. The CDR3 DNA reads TGCAGTGTTGCAGGGAGGCAGAGCACAGATACGCAGTATTTT.

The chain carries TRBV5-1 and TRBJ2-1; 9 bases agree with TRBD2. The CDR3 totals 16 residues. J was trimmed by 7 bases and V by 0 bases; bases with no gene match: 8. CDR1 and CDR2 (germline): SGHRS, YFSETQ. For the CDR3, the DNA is TGCGCCAGCAGCTTGGCCCCCGCGGGGGGGCCAAATGAGCAGTTCTTC. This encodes CASSLAPAGGPNEQFF.

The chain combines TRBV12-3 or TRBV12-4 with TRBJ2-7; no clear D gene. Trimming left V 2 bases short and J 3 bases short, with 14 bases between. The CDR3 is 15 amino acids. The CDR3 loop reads CASSLWKGTGYEQYF. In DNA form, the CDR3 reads TGTGCCAGCAGTTTATGGAAGGGAACGGGCTACGAGCAGTACTTC.

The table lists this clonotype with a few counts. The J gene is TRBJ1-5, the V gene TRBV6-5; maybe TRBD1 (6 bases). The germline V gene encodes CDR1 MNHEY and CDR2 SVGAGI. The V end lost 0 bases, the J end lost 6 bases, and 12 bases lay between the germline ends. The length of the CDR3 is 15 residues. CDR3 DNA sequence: TGTGCCAGCAGTTACTCCGGGGGGCACGGTCAGCCCCAGCATTTT. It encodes CASSYSGGHGQPQHF.

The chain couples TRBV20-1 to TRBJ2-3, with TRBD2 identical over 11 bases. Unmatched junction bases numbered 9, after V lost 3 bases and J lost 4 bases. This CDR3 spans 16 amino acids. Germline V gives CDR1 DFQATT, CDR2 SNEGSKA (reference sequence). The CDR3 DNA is TGCAGTGCTAGTCTTTTGGGACTAGCGGTCGCAGATACGCAGTATTTT. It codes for CSASLLGLAVADTQYF.

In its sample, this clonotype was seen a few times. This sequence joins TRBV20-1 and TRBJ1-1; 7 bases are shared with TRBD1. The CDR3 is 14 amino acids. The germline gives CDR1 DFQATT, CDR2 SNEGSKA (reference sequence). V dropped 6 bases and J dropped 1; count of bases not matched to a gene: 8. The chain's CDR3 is CSADRIGRNTEAFF. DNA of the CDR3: TGCAGTGCGGACAGGATCGGACGGAACACTGAAGCTTTCTTT.

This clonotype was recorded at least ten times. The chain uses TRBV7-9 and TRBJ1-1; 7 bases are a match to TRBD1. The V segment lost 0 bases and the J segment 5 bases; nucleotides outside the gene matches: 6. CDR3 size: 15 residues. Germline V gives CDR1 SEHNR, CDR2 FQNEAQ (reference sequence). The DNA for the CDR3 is TGTGCCAGCAGCTTAGCGGAGGGGGCGGCTACTGAAGCTTTCTTT. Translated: CASSLAEGAATEAFF.

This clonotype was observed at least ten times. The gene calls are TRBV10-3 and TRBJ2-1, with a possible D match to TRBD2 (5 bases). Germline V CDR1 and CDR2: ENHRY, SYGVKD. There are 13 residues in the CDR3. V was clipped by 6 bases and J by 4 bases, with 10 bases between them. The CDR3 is CAIRESGYNEQFF. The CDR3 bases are TGTGCCATCAGAGAATCGGGATACAATGAGCAGTTCTTC.

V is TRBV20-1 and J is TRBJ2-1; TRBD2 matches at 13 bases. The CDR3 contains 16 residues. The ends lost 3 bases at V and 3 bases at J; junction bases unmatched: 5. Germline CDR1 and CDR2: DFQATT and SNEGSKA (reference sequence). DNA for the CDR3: TGCAGTGCTAGTACTAGCGGGGGGGCTAACTACAATGAGCAGTTCTTC. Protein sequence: CSASTSGGANYNEQFF.

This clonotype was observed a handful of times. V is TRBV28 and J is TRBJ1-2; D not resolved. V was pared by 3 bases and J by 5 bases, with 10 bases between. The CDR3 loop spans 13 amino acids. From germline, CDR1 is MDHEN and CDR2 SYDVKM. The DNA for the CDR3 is TGTGCCAGCAGTTTTGCCCCGGAATATGGCTACACCTTC. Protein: CASSFAPEYGYTF.

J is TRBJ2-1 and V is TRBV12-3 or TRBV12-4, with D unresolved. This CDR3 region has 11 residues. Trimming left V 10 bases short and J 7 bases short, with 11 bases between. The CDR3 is CATIIRNEQFF. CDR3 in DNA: TGTGCCACCATCATTCGGAATGAGCAGTTCTTC.

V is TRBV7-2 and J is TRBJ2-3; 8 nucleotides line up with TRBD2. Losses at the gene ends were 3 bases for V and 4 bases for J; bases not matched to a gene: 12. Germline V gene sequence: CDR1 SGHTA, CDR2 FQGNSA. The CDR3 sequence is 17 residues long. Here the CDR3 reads CASSFPGGPSVSDTQYF. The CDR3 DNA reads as TGTGCCAGCAGCTTCCCGGGAGGGCCCTCAGTTTCAGATACGCAGTATTTT. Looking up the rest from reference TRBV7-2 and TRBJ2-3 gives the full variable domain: GAGVSQSPSNKVTEKGKDVELRCDPISGHTALYWYRQSLGQGLEFLIYFQGNSAPDKSGLPSDRFSAERTGGSVSTLTIQRTQQEDSAVYLCASSFPGGPSVSDTQYFGPGTRLTVL.

The CDR3 loop is CSAQGPGLILNTEAFF. As DNA, the CDR3 is TGCAGTGCTCAAGGGCCGGGGCTGATCCTGAACACTGAAGCTTTCTTT. This chain links TRBV20-1 with TRBJ1-1, with TRBD1 as a possible D gene (5 bases). The length of the CDR3 is 16 residues. Between the trimmed V and J ends, which lost 5 bases and 0 bases, there was a span of 19 bases. The V gene's germline CDR1 is DFQATT and CDR2 SNEGSKA (reference sequence).

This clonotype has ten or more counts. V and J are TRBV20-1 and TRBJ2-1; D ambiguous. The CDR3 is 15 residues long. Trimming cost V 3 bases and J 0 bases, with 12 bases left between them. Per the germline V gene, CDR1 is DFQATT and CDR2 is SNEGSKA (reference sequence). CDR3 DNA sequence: TGCAGTGCTAGTATTGGAAGCGCCTCCTACAATGAGCAGTTCTTC. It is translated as CSASIGSASYNEQFF.

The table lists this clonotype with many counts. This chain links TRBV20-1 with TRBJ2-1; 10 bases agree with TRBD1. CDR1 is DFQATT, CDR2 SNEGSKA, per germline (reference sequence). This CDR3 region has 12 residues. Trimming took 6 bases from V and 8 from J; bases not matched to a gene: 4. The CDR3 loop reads CSAPGQGYEQFF. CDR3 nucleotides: TGCAGTGCCCCGGGACAGGGGTATGAGCAGTTCTTC.

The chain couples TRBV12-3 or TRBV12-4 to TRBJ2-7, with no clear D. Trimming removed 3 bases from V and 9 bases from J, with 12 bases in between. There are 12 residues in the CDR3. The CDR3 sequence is CASSFTLRGQYF. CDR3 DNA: TGTGCCAGCAGTTTTACCCTACGTGGGCAGTACTTC.

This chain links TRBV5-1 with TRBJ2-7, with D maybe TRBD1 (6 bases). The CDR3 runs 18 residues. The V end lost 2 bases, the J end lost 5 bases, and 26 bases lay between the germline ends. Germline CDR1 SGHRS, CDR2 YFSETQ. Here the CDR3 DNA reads TGCGCCAGCAGCTTACAACCCCTAGGGGGAGCCATACCTAACGAGCAGTACTTC. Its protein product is CASSLQPLGGAIPNEQYF.

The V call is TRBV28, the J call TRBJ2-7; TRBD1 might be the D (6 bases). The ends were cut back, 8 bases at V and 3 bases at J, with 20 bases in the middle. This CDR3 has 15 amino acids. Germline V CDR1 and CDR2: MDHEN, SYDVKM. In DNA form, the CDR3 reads TGTGCCAGCGGAAGACCTGGCAGGGGAAACTACGAGCAGTACTTC. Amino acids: CASGRPGRGNYEQYF. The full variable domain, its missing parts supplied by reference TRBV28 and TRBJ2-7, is DVKVTQSSRYLVKRTGEKVFLECVQDMDHENMFWYRQDPGLGLRLIYFSYDVKMKEKGDIPEGYSVSREKKERFSLILESASTNQTSMYLCASGRPGRGNYEQYFGPGTRLTVT.

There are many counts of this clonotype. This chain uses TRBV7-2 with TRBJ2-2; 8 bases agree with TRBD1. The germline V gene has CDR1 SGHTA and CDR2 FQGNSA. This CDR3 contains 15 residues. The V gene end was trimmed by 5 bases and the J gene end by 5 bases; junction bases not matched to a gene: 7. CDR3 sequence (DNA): TGTGCCAGCAGCCCTGACAGGGGAAGGACCGGGGAGCTGTTTTTT. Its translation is CASSPDRGRTGELFF.